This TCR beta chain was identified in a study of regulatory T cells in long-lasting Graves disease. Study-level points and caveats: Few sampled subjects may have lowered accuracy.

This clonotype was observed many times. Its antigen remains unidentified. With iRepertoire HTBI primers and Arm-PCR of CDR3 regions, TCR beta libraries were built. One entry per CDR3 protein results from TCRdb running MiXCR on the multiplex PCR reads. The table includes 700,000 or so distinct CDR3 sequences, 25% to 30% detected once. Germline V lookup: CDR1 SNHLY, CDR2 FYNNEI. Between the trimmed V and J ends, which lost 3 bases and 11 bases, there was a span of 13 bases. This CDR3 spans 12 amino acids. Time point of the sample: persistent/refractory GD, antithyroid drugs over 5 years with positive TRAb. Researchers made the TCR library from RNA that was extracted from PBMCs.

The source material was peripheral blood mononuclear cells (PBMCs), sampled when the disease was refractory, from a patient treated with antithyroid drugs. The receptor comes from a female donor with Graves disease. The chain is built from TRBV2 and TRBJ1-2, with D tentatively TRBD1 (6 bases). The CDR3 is CASSEDRDRYTF. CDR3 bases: TGTGCCAGCAGTGAGGACAGAGATCGGTACACCTTC.